This record covers a single T cell receptor (beta chain). Its antigen is as yet unknown. The CDR3 totals 14 residues. The germline V gene has CDR1 SGHAT and CDR2 FQDESV (reference sequence). Trimming took 8 bases from V and 2 from J, leaving 16 bases between them. A second roughly 6 to 12 cycle PCR used barcoded and J-beta primers. TCRdb independently ran MiXCR on the 5' RACE reads; one entry per CDR3 protein. The sample contains more than 600,000 distinct CDR3 sequences, around 25% of which appear only once. This sample stems from a study of blood T cells in healthy people across ages. General study findings and limits: Changes in expanded clonotypes were possibly confounded, as the CMV status of donors was unknown.

In addition, the sample was reused for a study of T cells of mothers and their children.

Input material: blood. The source of this sequence is a boy aged 5-17 years in good health. This chain links TRBV11-1 with TRBJ2-7; D is possibly TRBD2 (5 bases). In DNA, the CDR3 is TGTGCCAGCGGACCTAGGGAGAGAGCCTACGAGCAGTACTTC. This codes for CASGPRERAYEQYF.